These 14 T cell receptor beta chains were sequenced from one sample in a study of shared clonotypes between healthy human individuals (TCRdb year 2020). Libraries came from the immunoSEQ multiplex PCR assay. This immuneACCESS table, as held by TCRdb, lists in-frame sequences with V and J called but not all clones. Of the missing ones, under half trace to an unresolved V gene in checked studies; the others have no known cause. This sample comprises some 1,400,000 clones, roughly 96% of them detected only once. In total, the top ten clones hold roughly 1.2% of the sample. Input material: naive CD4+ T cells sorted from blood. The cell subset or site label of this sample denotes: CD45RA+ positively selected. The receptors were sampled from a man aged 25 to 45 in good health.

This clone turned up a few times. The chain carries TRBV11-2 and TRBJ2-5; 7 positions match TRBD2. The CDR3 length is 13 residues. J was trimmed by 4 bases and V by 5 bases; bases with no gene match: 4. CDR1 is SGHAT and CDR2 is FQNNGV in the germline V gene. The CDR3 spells CASSHLAAETQYF. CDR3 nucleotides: TGTGCCAGCAGCCACCTAGCGGCAGAGACCCAGTACTTC.

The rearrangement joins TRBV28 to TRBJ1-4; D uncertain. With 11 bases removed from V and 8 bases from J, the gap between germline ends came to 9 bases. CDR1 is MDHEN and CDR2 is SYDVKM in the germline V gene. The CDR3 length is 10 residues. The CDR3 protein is CAVRGEKLFF. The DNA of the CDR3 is TGTGCCGTGAGAGGGGAAAAACTGTTTTTT.

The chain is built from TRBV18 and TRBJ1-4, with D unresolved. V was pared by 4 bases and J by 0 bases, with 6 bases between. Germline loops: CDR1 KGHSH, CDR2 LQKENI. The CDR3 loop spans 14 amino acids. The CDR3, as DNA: TGTGCCAGCTCACTAGGAACAACTAATGAAAAACTGTTTTTT. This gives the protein CASSLGTTNEKLFF.

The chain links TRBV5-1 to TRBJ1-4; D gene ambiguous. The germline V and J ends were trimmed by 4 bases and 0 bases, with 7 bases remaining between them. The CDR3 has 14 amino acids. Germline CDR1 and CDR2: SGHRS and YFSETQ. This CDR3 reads CASSPVPTNEKLFF. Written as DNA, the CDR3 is TGCGCCAGCAGCCCGGTTCCAACTAATGAAAAACTGTTTTTT.

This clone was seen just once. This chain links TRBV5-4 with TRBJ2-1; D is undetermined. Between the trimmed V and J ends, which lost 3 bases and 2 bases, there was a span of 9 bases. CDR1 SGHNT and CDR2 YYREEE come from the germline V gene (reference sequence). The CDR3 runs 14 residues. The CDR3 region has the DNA TGTGCCAGCAGCTCTCACGGTACCTACAATGAGCAGTTCTTC. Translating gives CASSSHGTYNEQFF.

CDR3: CASSLRHRLGHIQYF. The DNA for the CDR3 is TGTGCCAGCAGTTTAAGGCACAGGCTTGGGCACATTCAGTACTTC. This chain joins TRBV28 and TRBJ2-4; tentative D call: TRBD1 (5 bases). The CDR3 runs 15 residues. The germline gives CDR1 MDHEN, CDR2 SYDVKM. V lost 2 bases to trimming and J lost 8 bases, with 16 bases between them. Drawing the rest from reference TRBV28 and TRBJ2-4, the complete variable domain is DVKVTQSSRYLVKRTGEKVFLECVQDMDHENMFWYRQDPGLGLRLIYFSYDVKMKEKGDIPEGYSVSREKKERFSLILESASTNQTSMYLCASSLRHRLGHIQYFGAGTRLSVL.

The CDR3 DNA follows: TGTGCCAGCAGCCGGGGGACAGGGGGTAAGAACACTGAAGCTTTCTTT. Translated, it gives CASSRGTGGKNTEAFF. The V gene is TRBV5-6, the J gene TRBJ1-1; 11 nucleotides match TRBD1. Trimming took 4 bases from V and 1 from J; bases not matched to a gene: 6. Germline CDR1 is SGHDT and CDR2 is YYEEEE. The CDR3 runs 16 residues.

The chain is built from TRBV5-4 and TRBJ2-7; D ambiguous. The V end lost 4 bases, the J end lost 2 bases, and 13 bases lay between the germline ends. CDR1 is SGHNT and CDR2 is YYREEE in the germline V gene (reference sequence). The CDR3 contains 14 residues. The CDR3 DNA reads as TGTGCCAGCAGCGGAACCGTAATCCCCTACGAGCAGTACTTC. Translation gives CASSGTVIPYEQYF.

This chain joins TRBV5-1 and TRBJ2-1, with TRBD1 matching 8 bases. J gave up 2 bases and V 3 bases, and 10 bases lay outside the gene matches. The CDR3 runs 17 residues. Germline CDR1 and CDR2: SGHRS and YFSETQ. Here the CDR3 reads CASSSTQGAATYNEQFF. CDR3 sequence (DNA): TGCGCCAGCAGCTCTACCCAGGGGGCTGCAACCTACAATGAGCAGTTCTTC.

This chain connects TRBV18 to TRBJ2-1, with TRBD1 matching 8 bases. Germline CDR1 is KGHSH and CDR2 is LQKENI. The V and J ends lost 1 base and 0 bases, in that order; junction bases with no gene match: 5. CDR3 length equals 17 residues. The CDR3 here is CASSPLDRGRSYNEQFF. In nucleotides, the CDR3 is TGTGCCAGCTCACCACTTGACAGGGGTCGCTCCTACAATGAGCAGTTCTTC.

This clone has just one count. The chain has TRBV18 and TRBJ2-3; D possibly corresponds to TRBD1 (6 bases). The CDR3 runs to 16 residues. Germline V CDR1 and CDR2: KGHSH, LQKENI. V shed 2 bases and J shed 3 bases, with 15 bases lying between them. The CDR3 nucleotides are TGTGCCAGCTCACCATTTGCCGGGACACCTACAGATACGCAGTATTTT. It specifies CASSPFAGTPTDTQYF.

CDR3 amino acids: CAIRGNTEAFF. The CDR3 coding sequence is TGTGCCATCAGGGGAAACACTGAAGCTTTCTTT. This chain connects TRBV2 to TRBJ1-1; a possible D gene is TRBD1 (6 bases). Germline values: CDR1 SNHLY, CDR2 FYNNEI. Trimming stripped 10 bases from V and 2 bases from J, with 8 bases between. The CDR3 has 11 amino acids.

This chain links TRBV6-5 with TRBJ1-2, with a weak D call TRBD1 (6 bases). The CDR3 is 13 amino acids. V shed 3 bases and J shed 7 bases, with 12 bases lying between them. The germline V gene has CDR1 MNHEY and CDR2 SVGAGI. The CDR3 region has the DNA TGTGCCAGCAGTTATCGACAGGCTCCTGGCTACACCTTC. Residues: CASSYRQAPGYTF.

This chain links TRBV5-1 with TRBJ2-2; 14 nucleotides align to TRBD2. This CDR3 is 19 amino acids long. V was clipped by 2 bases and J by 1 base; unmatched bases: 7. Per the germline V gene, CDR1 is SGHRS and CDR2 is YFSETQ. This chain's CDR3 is CASSFPTSGRARNTGELFF. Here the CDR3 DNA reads TGCGCCAGCAGCTTTCCGACTAGCGGGAGGGCCAGGAACACCGGGGAGCTGTTTTTT.